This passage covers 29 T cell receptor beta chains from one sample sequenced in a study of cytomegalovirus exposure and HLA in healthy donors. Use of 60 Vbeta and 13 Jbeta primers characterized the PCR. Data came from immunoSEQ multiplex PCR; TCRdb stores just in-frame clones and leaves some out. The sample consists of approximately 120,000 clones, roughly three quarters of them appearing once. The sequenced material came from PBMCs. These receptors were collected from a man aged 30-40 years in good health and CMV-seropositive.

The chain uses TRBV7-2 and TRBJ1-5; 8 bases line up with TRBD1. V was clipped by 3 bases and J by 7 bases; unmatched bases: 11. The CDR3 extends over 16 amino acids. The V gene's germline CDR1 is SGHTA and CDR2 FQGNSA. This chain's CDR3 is CASSFGGTGGVQPQHF. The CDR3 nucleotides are TGTGCCAGCAGCTTCGGAGGAACAGGGGGGGTCCAGCCCCAGCATTTT. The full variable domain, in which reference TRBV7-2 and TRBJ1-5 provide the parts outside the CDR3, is GAGVSQSPSNKVTEKGKDVELRCDPISGHTALYWYRQSLGQGLEFLIYFQGNSAPDKSGLPSDRFSAERTGGSVSTLTIQRTQQEDSAVYLCASSFGGTGGVQPQHFGDGTRLSIL.

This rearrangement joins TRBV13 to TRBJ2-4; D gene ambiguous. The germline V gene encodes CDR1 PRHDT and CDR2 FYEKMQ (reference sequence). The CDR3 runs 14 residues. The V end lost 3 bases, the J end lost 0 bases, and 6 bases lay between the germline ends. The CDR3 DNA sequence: TGTGCCAGCAGCTTTGGGCTAGCCAAAAACATTCAGTACTTC. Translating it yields CASSFGLAKNIQYF.

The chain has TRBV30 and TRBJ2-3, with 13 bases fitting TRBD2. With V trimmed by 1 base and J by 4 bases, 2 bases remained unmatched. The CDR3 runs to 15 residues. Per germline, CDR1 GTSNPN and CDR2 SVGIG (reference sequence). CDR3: CAWSELAGGPDTQYF. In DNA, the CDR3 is TGTGCCTGGAGTGAACTAGCGGGAGGGCCAGATACGCAGTATTTT.

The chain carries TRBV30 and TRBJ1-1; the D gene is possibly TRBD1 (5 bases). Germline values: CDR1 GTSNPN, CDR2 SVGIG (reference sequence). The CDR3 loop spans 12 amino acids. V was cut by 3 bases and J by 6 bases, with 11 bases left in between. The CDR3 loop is CAWRGPGAEAFF. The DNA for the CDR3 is TGTGCCTGGAGAGGGCCGGGGGCTGAAGCTTTCTTT.

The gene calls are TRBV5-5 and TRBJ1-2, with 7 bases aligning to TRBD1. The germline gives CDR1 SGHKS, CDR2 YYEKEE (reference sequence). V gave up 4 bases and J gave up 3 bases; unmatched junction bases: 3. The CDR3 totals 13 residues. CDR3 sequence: CASSATGDYGYTF. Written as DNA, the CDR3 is TGTGCCAGCAGCGCAACAGGGGACTATGGCTACACCTTC.

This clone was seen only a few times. CDR3: CASSLLGGSGEQYF. In nucleotides, the CDR3 is TGTGCCAGCAGTTTATTAGGGGGTTCGGGTGAGCAGTACTTC. This rearrangement joins TRBV27 to TRBJ2-7; D may be TRBD1 (6 bases). The CDR3 totals 14 residues. Deletions cut 1 base from V and 7 bases from J, with 14 bases between. Per the germline V gene, CDR1 is MNHEY and CDR2 is SMNVEV (reference sequence).

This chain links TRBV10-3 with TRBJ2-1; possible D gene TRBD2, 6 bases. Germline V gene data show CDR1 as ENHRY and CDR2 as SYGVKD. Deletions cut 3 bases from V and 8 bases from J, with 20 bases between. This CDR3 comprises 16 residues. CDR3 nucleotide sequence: TGTGCCATCAGTGATCTCACTGAGGGGAGGAGAGATGAGCAGTTCTTC. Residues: CAISDLTEGRRDEQFF.

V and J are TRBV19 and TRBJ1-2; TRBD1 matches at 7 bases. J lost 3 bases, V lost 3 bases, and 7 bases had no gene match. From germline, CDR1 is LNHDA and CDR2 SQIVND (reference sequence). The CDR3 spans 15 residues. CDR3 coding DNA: TGTGCCAGTAGTATGGCATCAGGGGGATACTATGGCTACACCTTC. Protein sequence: CASSMASGGYYGYTF.

The CDR3 nucleotides read TGTGCCAGCAGTTTAGTTACTAGCGGGTACAATGAGCAGTTCTTC. Translation: CASSLVTSGYNEQFF. The chain links TRBV27 to TRBJ2-1, with TRBD2 matching 9 bases. Germline lookup yields CDR1 MNHEY and CDR2 SMNVEV (reference sequence). The V segment lost 2 bases and the J segment 4 bases; nucleotides outside the gene matches: 3. The length of the CDR3 is 15 residues.

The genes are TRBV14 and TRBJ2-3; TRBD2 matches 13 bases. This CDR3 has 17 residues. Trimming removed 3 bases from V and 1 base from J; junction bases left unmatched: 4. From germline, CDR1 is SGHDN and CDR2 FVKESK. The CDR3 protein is CASSQGLAGYGTDTQYF. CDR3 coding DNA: TGTGCCAGCAGCCAGGGACTAGCGGGATACGGCACAGATACGCAGTATTTT.

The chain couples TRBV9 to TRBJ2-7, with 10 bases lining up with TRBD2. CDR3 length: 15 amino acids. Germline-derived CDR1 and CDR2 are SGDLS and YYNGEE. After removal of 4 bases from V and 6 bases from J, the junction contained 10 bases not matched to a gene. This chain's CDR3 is CASSPSGSARIEQYF. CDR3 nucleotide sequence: TGTGCCAGCAGCCCTAGCGGGAGCGCTCGGATCGAGCAGTACTTC.

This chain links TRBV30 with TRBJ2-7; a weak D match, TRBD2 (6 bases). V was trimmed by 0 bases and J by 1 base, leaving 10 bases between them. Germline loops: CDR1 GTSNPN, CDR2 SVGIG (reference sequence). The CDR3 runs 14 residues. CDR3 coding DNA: TGTGCCTGGAGTGTACGGAGGGTATCCTACGAGCAGTACTTC. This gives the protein CAWSVRRVSYEQYF. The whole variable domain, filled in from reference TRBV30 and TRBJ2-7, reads SQTIHQWPATLVQPVGSPLSLECTVEGTSNPNLYWYRQAAGRGLQLLFYSVGIGQISSEVPQNLSASRPQDRQFILSSKKLLLSDSGFYLCAWSVRRVSYEQYFGPGTRLTVT.

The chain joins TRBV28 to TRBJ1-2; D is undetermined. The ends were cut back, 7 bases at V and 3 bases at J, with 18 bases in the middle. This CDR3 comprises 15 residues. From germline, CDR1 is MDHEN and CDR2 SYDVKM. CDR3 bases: TGTGCCAGCACCTCCACCGGAGAGGGATACTATGGCTACACCTTC. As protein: CASTSTGEGYYGYTF.

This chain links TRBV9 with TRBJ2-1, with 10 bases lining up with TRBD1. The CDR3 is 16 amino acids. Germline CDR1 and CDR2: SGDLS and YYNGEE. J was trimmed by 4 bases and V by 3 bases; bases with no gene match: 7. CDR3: CASSAPGQGRYNEQFF. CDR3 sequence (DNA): TGTGCCAGCAGCGCTCCGGGACAGGGGAGGTACAATGAGCAGTTCTTC.

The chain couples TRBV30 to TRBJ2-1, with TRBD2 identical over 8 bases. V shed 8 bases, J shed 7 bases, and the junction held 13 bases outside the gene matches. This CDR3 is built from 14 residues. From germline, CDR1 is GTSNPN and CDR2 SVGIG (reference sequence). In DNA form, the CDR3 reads TGTGCCGGCCCTCGGGAGGGATGGGAAAATGAGCAGTTCTTC. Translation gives CAGPREGWENEQFF. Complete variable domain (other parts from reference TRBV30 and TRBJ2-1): SQTIHQWPATLVQPVGSPLSLECTVEGTSNPNLYWYRQAAGRGLQLLFYSVGIGQISSEVPQNLSASRPQDRQFILSSKKLLLSDSGFYLCAGPREGWENEQFFGPGTRLTVL.

The CDR3 region is CASSPSTGNYGYTF. CDR3 coding DNA: TGCGCCAGCAGCCCATCGACAGGGAACTATGGCTACACCTTC. The V call is TRBV5-1, the J call TRBJ1-2, with 7 bases identical to TRBD1. Germline CDR1 SGHRS, CDR2 YFSETQ. This CDR3 is built from 14 residues. After removal of 4 bases from V and 2 bases from J, the junction contained 5 bases not matched to a gene.

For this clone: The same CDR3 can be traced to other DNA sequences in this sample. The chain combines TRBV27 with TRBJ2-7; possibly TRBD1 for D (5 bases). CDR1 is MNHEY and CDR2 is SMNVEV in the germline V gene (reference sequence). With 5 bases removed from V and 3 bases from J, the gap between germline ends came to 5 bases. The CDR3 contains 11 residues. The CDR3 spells CASSQGYEQYF. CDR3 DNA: TGTGCCAGCAGTCAGGGCTACGAGCAGTACTTC.

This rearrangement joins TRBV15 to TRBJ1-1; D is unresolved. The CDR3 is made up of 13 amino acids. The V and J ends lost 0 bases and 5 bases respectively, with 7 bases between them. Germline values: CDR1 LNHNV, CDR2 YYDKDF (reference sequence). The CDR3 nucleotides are TGTGCCACCAGCAGAGACCGGGTTACTGAAGCTTTCTTT. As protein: CATSRDRVTEAFF. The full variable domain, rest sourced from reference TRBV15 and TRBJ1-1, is DAMVIQNPRYQVTQFGKPVTLSCSQTLNHNVMYWYQQKSSQAPKLLFHYYDKDFNNEADTPDNFQSRRPNTSFCFLDIRSPGLGDTAMYLCATSRDRVTEAFFGQGTRLTVV.

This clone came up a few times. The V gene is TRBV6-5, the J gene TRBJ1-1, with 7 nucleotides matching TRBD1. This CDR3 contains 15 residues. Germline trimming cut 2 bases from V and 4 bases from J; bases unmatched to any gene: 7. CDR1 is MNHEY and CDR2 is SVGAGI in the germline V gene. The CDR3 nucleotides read TGTGCCAGCAGTTACAATCGGGCAGGGGGCACTGAAGCTTTCTTT. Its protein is CASSYNRAGGTEAFF.

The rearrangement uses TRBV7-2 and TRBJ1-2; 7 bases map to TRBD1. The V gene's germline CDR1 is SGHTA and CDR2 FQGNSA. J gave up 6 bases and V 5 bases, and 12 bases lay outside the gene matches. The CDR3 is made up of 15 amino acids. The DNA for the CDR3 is TGTGCCAGCAGCCTCAGACAGGGACGTGTTAATGGCTACACCTTC. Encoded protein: CASSLRQGRVNGYTF.

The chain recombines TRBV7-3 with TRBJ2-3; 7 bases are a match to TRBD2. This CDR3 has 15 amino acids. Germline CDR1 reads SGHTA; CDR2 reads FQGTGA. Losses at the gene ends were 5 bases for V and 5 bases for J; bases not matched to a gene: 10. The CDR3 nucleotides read TGTGCCAGCAGCCCATGGGAGGGCCTCAGAGATACGCAGTATTTT. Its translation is CASSPWEGLRDTQYF.

The CDR3 DNA sequence: TGTGCCAGCTCACTGGACAAAATTTCCTACAATGAGCAGTTCTTC. Its protein is CASSLDKISYNEQFF. The rearrangement joins TRBV18 to TRBJ2-1; a possible D gene is TRBD1 (5 bases). Trimming removed 4 bases at V and 1 base at J, with 11 bases between. The germline gives CDR1 KGHSH, CDR2 LQKENI. This CDR3 is built from 15 residues.

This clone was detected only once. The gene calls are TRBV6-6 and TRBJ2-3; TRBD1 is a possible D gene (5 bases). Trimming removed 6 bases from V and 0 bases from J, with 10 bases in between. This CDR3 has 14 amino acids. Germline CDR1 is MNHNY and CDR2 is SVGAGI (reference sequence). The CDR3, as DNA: TGTGCCAGCAGCCACCGACAGAGCACAGATACGCAGTATTTT. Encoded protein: CASSHRQSTDTQYF.

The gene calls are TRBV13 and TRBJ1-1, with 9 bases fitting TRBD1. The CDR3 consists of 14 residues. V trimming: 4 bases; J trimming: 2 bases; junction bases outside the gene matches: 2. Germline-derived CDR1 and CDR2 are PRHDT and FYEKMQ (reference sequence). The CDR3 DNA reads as TGTGCCAGCAGCTCGGGACAGGGAAACACTGAAGCTTTCTTT. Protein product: CASSSGQGNTEAFF.

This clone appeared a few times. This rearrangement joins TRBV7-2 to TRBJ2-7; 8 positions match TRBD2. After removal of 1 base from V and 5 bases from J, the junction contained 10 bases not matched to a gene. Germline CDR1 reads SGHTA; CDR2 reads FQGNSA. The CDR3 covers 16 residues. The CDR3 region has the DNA TGTGCCAGCAGCTTAGGGCCGGGAGGGATTGGGAACGAGCAGTACTTC. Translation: CASSLGPGGIGNEQYF. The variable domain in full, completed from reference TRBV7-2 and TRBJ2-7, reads GAGVSQSPSNKVTEKGKDVELRCDPISGHTALYWYRQSLGQGLEFLIYFQGNSAPDKSGLPSDRFSAERTGGSVSTLTIQRTQQEDSAVYLCASSLGPGGIGNEQYFGPGTRLTVT.

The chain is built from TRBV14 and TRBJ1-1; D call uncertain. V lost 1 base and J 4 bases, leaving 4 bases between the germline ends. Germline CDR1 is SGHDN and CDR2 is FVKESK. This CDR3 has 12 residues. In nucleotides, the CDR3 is TGTGCCAGCAGCCAAGCCGTCACTGAAGCTTTCTTT. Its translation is CASSQAVTEAFF.

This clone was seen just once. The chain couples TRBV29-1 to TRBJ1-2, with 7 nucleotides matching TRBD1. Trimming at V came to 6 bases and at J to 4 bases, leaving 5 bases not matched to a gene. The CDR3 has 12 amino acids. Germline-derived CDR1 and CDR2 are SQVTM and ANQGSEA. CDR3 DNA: TGCAGCGTACGGGACAGTCCCTATGGCTACACCTTC. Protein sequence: CSVRDSPYGYTF. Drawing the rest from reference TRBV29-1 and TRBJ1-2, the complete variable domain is SAVISQKPSRDICQRGTSLTIQCQVDSQVTMMFWYRQQPGQSLTLIATANQGSEATYESGFVIDKFPISRPNLTFSTLTVSNMSPEDSSIYLCSVRDSPYGYTFGSGTRLTVV.

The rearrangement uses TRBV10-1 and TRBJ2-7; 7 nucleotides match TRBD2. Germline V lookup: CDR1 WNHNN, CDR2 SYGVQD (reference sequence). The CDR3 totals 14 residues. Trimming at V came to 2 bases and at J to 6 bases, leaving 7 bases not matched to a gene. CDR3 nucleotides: TGCGCCAGCAGTGAGGGGGGGGGTCTCTCCGAGCAGTACTTC. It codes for CASSEGGGLSEQYF.

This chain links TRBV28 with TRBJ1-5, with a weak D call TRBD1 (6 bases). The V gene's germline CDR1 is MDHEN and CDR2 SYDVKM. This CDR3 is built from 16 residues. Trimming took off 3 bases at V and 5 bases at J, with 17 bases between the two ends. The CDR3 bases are TGTGCCAGCAGTTTCTATAGCAGGGGCGTTTATCAGCCCCAGCATTTT. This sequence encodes CASSFYSRGVYQPQHF.